These 27 T cell receptor beta chains were all obtained from the same sample, sequenced in a study of T cells in Graves' hyperthyroidism and ophthalmopathy. RNA transcripts served as the template for amplifying TCR beta CDR3 regions. Using the HTBI primer set, a first-round RT-PCR was run on the TCR CDR3. A single record per CDR3 protein comes from TCRdb applying MiXCR to the multiplex PCR reads. The profile shows fewer than 800,000 distinct CDR3 sequences, roughly 15% of them singletons. The sample was blood. Receptors originate from a man aged 18 to 30 with Graves' hyperthyroidism.

This clonotype was counted many times. The chain joins TRBV20-1 to TRBJ1-1; D not certain. The V end lost 1 base, the J end lost 4 bases, and 10 bases lay between the germline ends. CDR1 DFQATT and CDR2 SNEGSKA come from the germline V gene (reference sequence). The CDR3 covers 13 residues. CDR3 region: CSARARSGTEAFF. The CDR3 DNA reads TGCAGTGCTAGAGCCAGGAGTGGCACTGAAGCTTTCTTT.

In its sample, this clonotype was seen many times. The rearrangement joins TRBV28 to TRBJ2-1, with D possibly being TRBD1 (7 bases). CDR3 length: 14 residues. The V and J ends lost 8 bases and 7 bases respectively, with 18 bases between them. The V gene's germline CDR1 is MDHEN and CDR2 SYDVKM. CDR3 in DNA: TGTGCCAGCGCCGGAGGGGGCGGCTTGAATGAGCAGTTCTTC. It yields the protein CASAGGGGLNEQFF.

This clonotype was detected ten times or more. The CDR3 region is CASSPSDGYEQYF. The CDR3 DNA sequence: TGTGCCAGCAGCCCCTCGGACGGCTACGAGCAGTACTTC. J is TRBJ2-7 and V is TRBV7-9; D call uncertain. The CDR3 is 13 residues long. Trimming shortened V by 5 bases and J by 3 bases, and 11 bases separated the two germline ends. Germline CDR1 SEHNR, CDR2 FQNEAQ (reference sequence).

Remarks on this clonotype: A clone one base away is much larger, so this may be a read error. The final CDR3 position lacks the conserved phenylalanine or tryptophan, pointing to a likely read error. V gene TRBV3-1 combines with J gene TRBJ2-2; the match to TRBD2 covers 9 bases. V was clipped by 6 bases and J by 2 bases; unmatched bases: 7. Germline CDR1 LGHDT, CDR2 YNNKEL (reference sequence). This CDR3 has 16 residues. The CDR3: CASSLLAGDNTGELFY. DNA for the CDR3: TGTGCCAGCAGTCTTTTAGCGGGAGATAACACCGGGGAGCTGTTTTAT.

The CDR3 sequence: CASSFVAGGRDEQFF. CDR3 nucleotides: TGTGCCAGCAGCTTTGTTGCGGGAGGGAGAGATGAGCAGTTCTTC. The chain carries TRBV7-9 and TRBJ2-1, with TRBD2 matching over 9 bases. The germline CDR1 and CDR2 sequences are SEHNR and FQNEAQ (reference sequence). The J segment lost 8 bases and the V segment lost 3 bases, leaving 8 bases of the junction unmatched. The CDR3 loop spans 15 amino acids.

This chain links TRBV6-5 with TRBJ2-1; the D gene could be TRBD1 or TRBD2 (6 bases each). The CDR3 totals 15 residues. With 0 bases removed from V and 4 bases from J, the gap between germline ends came to 10 bases. Looked up from germline, CDR1 is MNHEY and CDR2 is SVGAGI. CDR3: CASSYSGGQYNEQFF. The CDR3 coding sequence is TGTGCCAGCAGTTACTCAGGGGGGCAATACAATGAGCAGTTCTTC.

V gene TRBV29-1 combines with J gene TRBJ2-3; tentative D call: TRBD1 (6 bases). V shed 4 bases and J shed 1 base, with 12 bases lying between them. Germline CDR1 is SQVTM and CDR2 is ANQGSEA. The CDR3 covers 14 residues. CDR3 protein: CSVAPGQGTDTQYF. In DNA, the CDR3 is TGCAGCGTTGCCCCGGGACAAGGCACAGATACGCAGTATTTT.

This clonotype was seen only a few times. CDR3 sequence: CASSPRDHTRTGELFF. The CDR3 DNA sequence: TGTGCCAGTAGTCCCCGGGACCACACCCGCACCGGGGAGCTGTTTTTT. This rearrangement joins TRBV19 to TRBJ2-2; D could derive from TRBD1 or TRBD2 (5 bases each). The germline gives CDR1 LNHDA, CDR2 SQIVND (reference sequence). Trimming stripped 5 bases from V and 4 bases from J, with 17 bases between. The CDR3 covers 16 residues.

This clonotype was seen repeatedly, ten times or more. V is TRBV12-5 and J is TRBJ2-7, with D perhaps TRBD1 (6 bases). Trimming stripped 1 base from V and 0 bases from J, with 22 bases between. Germline V gives CDR1 LGHNT, CDR2 FRNRAP. The CDR3 covers 19 residues. The CDR3 here is CASGLAPKTDRDTSYEQYF. In DNA form, the CDR3 reads TGTGCTAGTGGTTTGGCCCCGAAGACCGACCGGGACACCTCCTACGAGCAGTACTTC.

This clonotype was counted at least ten times. This chain connects TRBV27 to TRBJ1-5; 7 bases line up with TRBD1. With V trimmed by 5 bases and J by 9 bases, 7 bases remained unmatched. The CDR3 spans 13 residues. The germline V gene encodes CDR1 MNHEY and CDR2 SMNVEV (reference sequence). Here the CDR3 DNA reads TGTGCCAGCAGTGGAACAGGGGAGTGGCCCCAGCATTTT. It translates to CASSGTGEWPQHF.

Ten or more counts support this clonotype. The chain uses TRBV24-1 and TRBJ2-2, with a tentative D call TRBD1 (5 bases). Germline CDR1 KGHDR, CDR2 SFDVKD. This CDR3 has 15 amino acids. Trimming shortened V by 0 bases and J by 3 bases, and 7 bases separated the two germline ends. The CDR3, as DNA: TGTGCCACCAGTGATTTGGGCAGGGACACCGGGGAGCTGTTTTTT. It codes for CATSDLGRDTGELFF.

This clonotype was seen more than once but under ten times. J is TRBJ2-2 and V is TRBV19; maybe TRBD1 (5 bases). The CDR3 runs to 15 residues. V dropped 3 bases and J dropped 6 bases, with 14 bases sitting between them. Germline CDR1 LNHDA, CDR2 SQIVND (reference sequence). CDR3: CASSIRQGKAGELFF. For the CDR3, the DNA is TGTGCCAGTAGTATCCGGCAGGGAAAGGCCGGGGAGCTGTTTTTT. Full variable domain (remainder filled in from reference TRBV19 and TRBJ2-2): DGGITQSPKYLFRKEGQNVTLSCEQNLNHDAMYWYRQDPGQGLRLIYYSQIVNDFQKGDIAEGYSVSREKKESFPLTVTSAQKNPTAFYLCASSIRQGKAGELFFGEGSRLTVL.

The table lists this clonotype with a few counts. V gene TRBV7-9 combines with J gene TRBJ2-7; D is undetermined. CDR3 length equals 13 residues. With 5 bases removed from V and 1 base from J, the gap between germline ends came to 9 bases. Per germline, CDR1 SEHNR and CDR2 FQNEAQ (reference sequence). The CDR3 reads CASSPSTSYEQYF. CDR3 sequence (DNA): TGTGCCAGCAGCCCTAGTACGTCCTACGAGCAGTACTTC.

V gene TRBV20-1 combines with J gene TRBJ2-4; 7 positions match TRBD2. V trimming: 5 bases; J trimming: 3 bases; junction bases outside the gene matches: 10. Germline CDR1 is DFQATT and CDR2 is SNEGSKA (reference sequence). The CDR3 totals 15 residues. CDR3 loop: CSAPPVGTIKNIQYF. CDR3 in DNA: TGCAGTGCTCCGCCTGTCGGGACTATCAAAAACATTCAGTACTTC.

This clonotype has a handful of counts. The chain recombines TRBV19 with TRBJ2-5, with D unclear. There are 13 residues in the CDR3. V was trimmed by 4 bases and J by 5 bases, leaving 11 bases between them. From germline, CDR1 is LNHDA and CDR2 SQIVND (reference sequence). The CDR3: CASSNDQGETQYF. The CDR3 DNA follows: TGTGCCAGTAGTAATGACCAAGGGGAGACCCAGTACTTC.

The rearrangement joins TRBV20-1 to TRBJ2-1, with D uncertain. CDR1 is DFQATT and CDR2 is SNEGSKA in the germline V gene (reference sequence). Trimming took 2 bases from V and 7 from J, leaving 12 bases between them. The CDR3 runs 13 residues. The CDR3 is CSARSVRDNEQFF. The CDR3 DNA sequence: TGCAGTGCTAGAAGTGTGCGAGATAATGAGCAGTTCTTC.

This clonotype was counted many times. This chain uses TRBV12-3 or TRBV12-4 with TRBJ2-3; TRBD2 agrees at 12 bases. With 5 bases clipped from V and 6 bases from J, the junction kept 6 bases outside the gene matches. The CDR3 length is 15 residues. The CDR3 nucleotides are TGTGCCAGCAGTACGACTAGCGGGAGCTTGGATACGCAGTATTTT. It is translated as CASSTTSGSLDTQYF.

This clonotype was observed many times. The CDR3 protein is CASSPRTSWQTQYF. Here the CDR3 DNA reads TGTGCCAGCAGTCCTCGGACTAGCTGGCAGACCCAGTACTTC. This chain uses TRBV28 with TRBJ2-5; 8 bases map to TRBD2. V shed 5 bases, J shed 6 bases, and the junction held 8 bases outside the gene matches. The CDR3 length is 14 residues. Germline V lookup: CDR1 MDHEN, CDR2 SYDVKM.

The chain links TRBV29-1 to TRBJ1-2, with D perhaps TRBD1 (6 bases). V lost 7 bases and J lost 0, with 18 bases in between. The CDR3 is 15 amino acids. Germline values: CDR1 SQVTM, CDR2 ANQGSEA. The CDR3 DNA reads as TGCAGCGAGGAGCCTCAGGGGACATCTAACTATGGCTACACCTTC. Amino acid sequence: CSEEPQGTSNYGYTF.

This clonotype was picked up many times. The chain's CDR3 is CASSDIGGMNTEAFF. The CDR3 coding sequence is TGTGCCAGCAGTGATATTGGGGGGATGAACACTGAAGCTTTCTTT. J is TRBJ1-1 and V is TRBV6-1; a possible D gene is TRBD1 (5 bases). Germline CDR1 is MNHNS and CDR2 is SASEGT. V was trimmed by 3 bases and J by 0 bases, leaving 11 bases between them. The CDR3 totals 15 residues.

At least ten counts were recorded for this clonotype. This sequence joins TRBV29-1 and TRBJ2-7; the D gene is possibly TRBD1 (6 bases). The CDR3 consists of 13 residues. With 5 bases removed from V and 1 base from J, the gap between germline ends came to 12 bases. The germline V gene has CDR1 SQVTM and CDR2 ANQGSEA. The CDR3: CSVTLRGSYEQYF. The CDR3 nucleotides read TGCAGCGTTACTCTCAGGGGTTCCTACGAGCAGTACTTC.

This clonotype was detected many times. The V and J genes are TRBV20-1 and TRBJ2-1; possibly TRBD2 for D (5 bases). Germline V gives CDR1 DFQATT, CDR2 SNEGSKA (reference sequence). The ends were cut back, 5 bases at V and 1 base at J, with 18 bases in the middle. CDR3 size: 16 residues. CDR3 amino acids: CSAPHSQRGSYNEQFF. As DNA, the CDR3 is TGCAGTGCTCCTCACTCCCAGCGAGGGTCCTACAATGAGCAGTTCTTC.

The chain combines TRBV20-1 with TRBJ1-4; 7 positions match TRBD1. Germline V CDR1 and CDR2: DFQATT, SNEGSKA (reference sequence). This CDR3 has 15 residues. Unmatched junction bases numbered 7, after V lost 6 bases and J lost 0 bases. For the CDR3, the DNA is TGCAGTGCCACCAGGGGGACGCCAACTAATGAAAAACTGTTTTTT. Its translation: CSATRGTPTNEKLFF.

As concerns this clonotype: The junction differs from germline at one of its ends, possibly a read error. This rearrangement joins TRBV7-9 to TRBJ2-6; no clear D gene. The length of the CDR3 is 17 residues. The V gene's germline CDR1 is SEHNR and CDR2 FQNEAQ (reference sequence). The CDR3 bases are TGCGCCAGCAGCCAAGATCACATACGCGGTGGGGCCAACGTCCTGACTTTC. This sequence encodes CASSQDHIRGGANVLTF.

The chain has TRBV25-1 and TRBJ1-6; possible D gene TRBD1, 6 bases. This CDR3 region has 16 residues. Trimming shortened V by 4 bases and J by 4 bases, and 14 bases separated the two germline ends. Germline CDR1 and CDR2: MGHDK and SYGVNS. The CDR3 is CASSGTALGYNSPLHF. CDR3 coding DNA: TGTGCCAGCAGTGGGACAGCCTTGGGGTATAATTCACCCCTCCACTTT.

This clonotype was seen repeatedly, ten times or more. J is TRBJ2-2 and V is TRBV30, with D hard to call. Between the trimmed V and J ends, which lost 8 bases and 6 bases, there was a span of 19 bases. Germline V CDR1 and CDR2: GTSNPN, SVGIG (reference sequence). The CDR3 sequence is 14 residues long. In DNA, the CDR3 is TGTGCCGGGCTACCGCGGTACGGCGCCGGGGAGCTGTTTTTT. Protein product: CAGLPRYGAGELFF.

This clonotype was counted many times. This chain connects TRBV28 to TRBJ2-7; D call uncertain. The CDR3 consists of 15 residues. V dropped 7 bases and J dropped 5 bases, with 21 bases sitting between them. Germline CDR1 is MDHEN and CDR2 is SYDVKM. The chain's CDR3 is CASTESSGPVHEQYF. CDR3 DNA sequence: TGTGCCAGCACCGAGAGCTCCGGACCTGTCCACGAGCAGTACTTC.